This T cell receptor (beta chain) was documented in a study of blood T cell repertoires in COVID-19. At the level of the study: Samples of COVID-19 (acute and convalescent) were obtained from the United States, Italy and Spain.

All recovered Cohort 3 donors got two negative PCRs, got clearance, or saw symptom resolution. The assay was immunoSEQ multiplex PCR, and TCRdb's table has in-frame clones only and misses some. This sample has a few hundred thousand clones, with over 80% found just once. The origin of this receptor is a woman in her forties or fifties who had recovered from COVID-19. Sequencing used PBMCs or T cells enriched from blood (not recorded which).

CDR3 in DNA: TGTGCCAGCAGCCCAACGGACTTTGGCTACACCTTC. Encoded protein: CASSPTDFGYTF. The chain links TRBV7-2 to TRBJ1-2, with D unresolved. Germline CDR1 and CDR2: SGHTA and FQGNSA. The CDR3 consists of 12 residues. Trimming removed 5 bases at V and 7 bases at J, with 11 bases between.